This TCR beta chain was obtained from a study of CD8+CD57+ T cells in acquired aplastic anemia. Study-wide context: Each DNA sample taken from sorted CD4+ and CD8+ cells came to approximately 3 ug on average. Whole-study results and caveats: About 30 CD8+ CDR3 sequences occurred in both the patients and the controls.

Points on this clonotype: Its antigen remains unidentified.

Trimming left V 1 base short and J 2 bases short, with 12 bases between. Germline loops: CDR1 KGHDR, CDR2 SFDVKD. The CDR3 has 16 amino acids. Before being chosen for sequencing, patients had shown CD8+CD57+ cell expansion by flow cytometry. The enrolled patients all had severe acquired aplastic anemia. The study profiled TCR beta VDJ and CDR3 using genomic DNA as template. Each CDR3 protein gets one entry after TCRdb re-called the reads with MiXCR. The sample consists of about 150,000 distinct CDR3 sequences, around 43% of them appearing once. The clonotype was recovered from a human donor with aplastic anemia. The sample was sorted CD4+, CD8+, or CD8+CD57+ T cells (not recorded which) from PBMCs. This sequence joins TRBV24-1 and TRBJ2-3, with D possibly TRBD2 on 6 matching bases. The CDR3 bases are TGTGCCACCAGTGATTTTGGGACTCTTGACACAGATACGCAGTATTTT. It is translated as CATSDFGTLDTDTQYF.